This paragraph covers one TCR beta chain sequence. This sample is part of a study of CD8 T cells in Susac syndrome. J was trimmed by 4 bases and V by 1 base; bases with no gene match: 3. The CDR3 consists of 15 residues. CDR1 is SGDLS, CDR2 YYNGEE, per germline. It was with random hexamers that roughly 0.45 to 1 ug RNA was reverse transcribed. Amplification of TCR beta CDR3 spanned 54 Vbeta and 13 Jbeta via immunoSEQ multiplex PCR. TCRdb re-analysed the immunoSEQ multiplex PCR reads in MiXCR, keeping a single row per CDR3 protein. In the table there are fewer than 250,000 distinct CDR3 sequences, about 90% of which are singletons. Sequencing of TCR beta was performed on blood CD8+ T cells and on blood CD4+ T cells.

The TCR was taken from a human donor with multiple sclerosis. V and J are TRBV9 and TRBJ1-4; TRBD1 matches at 8 bases. The sample was CD8+ T cells from PBMCs. CDR3 bases: TGTGCCAGCAGCGTATGGGGGACAGGTAATGAAAAACTGTTTTTT. This encodes CASSVWGTGNEKLFF.